This is a list of T cell receptor beta chains from one sample in a study of identifying expanded T cells in peripheral blood. Sequencing was performed with immunoSEQ multiplex PCR; in TCRdb, only in-frame clones are kept and a portion is missing. Of roughly 100,000 clones in the sample, approximately 90% were seen once. The sequencing input was blood. These receptors were collected from a person between 18 and 69 years old in good health. Each CDR3 is given with its conserved first and last residue. D genes are given only for firm matches. Clone size is not always given. Where it is, it says once, few, many or a class for expanded clones.

d_gene,v_gene,j_gene,abundance,CDR3aa,CDR3nt
TRBD1,TRBV5-1,TRBJ2-7,.,CASSLEGGLYEQYF,TGCGCCAGCAGCTTGGAAGGGGGCCTCTACGAGCAGTACTTC
.,TRBV6-1,TRBJ2-3,.,CASSLADTQYF,TGTGCCAGCAGTCTGGCAGATACGCAGTATTTT
.,TRBV5-4,TRBJ2-1,.,CASSLSNEQFF,TGTGCCAGCAGCTTGTCCAATGAGCAGTTCTTC
TRBD1,TRBV5-1,TRBJ1-1,once,CASSPGRGRSTEAFF,TGCGCCAGCAGCCCCGGTAGGGGGCGAAGCACTGAAGCTTTCTTT
.,TRBV7-9,TRBJ1-4,.,CASSLGQVNEKLFF,TGTGCCAGCAGCTTAGGACAGGTTAACGAAAAACTGTTTTTT
.,TRBV2,TRBJ1-2,.,CASSEAGMGGYTF,TGTGCCAGCAGTGAAGCAGGGATGGGGGGCTACACCTTC
.,TRBV29-1,TRBJ2-7,.,CSVEEETDDYEQYF,TGCAGCGTTGAAGAGGAAACAGATGACTACGAGCAGTACTTC
.,TRBV7-8,TRBJ1-4,.,CASSNGVGEKLFF,TGTGCCAGCAGCAACGGTGTAGGTGAAAAACTGTTTTTT
TRBD2,TRBV19,TRBJ2-7,.,CASSPPGSGRVREQYF,TGTGCCAGTAGTCCCCCCGGTAGCGGGAGAGTGCGCGAGCAGTACTTC
TRBD1,TRBV18,TRBJ2-1,.,CASSPPDRESYNEQFF,TGTGCCAGCTCACCCCCAGACAGGGAGTCCTACAATGAGCAGTTCTTC
TRBD1,TRBV6-6,TRBJ2-1,.,CASSRDRGGSNEQFF,TGTGCCAGCAGTCGGGACAGGGGGGGATCCAATGAGCAGTTCTTC
.,TRBV2,TRBJ2-3,.,CASSEVGPVSGTQYF,TGTGCCAGCAGTGAGGTGGGTCCAGTTTCTGGTACGCAGTATTTT
.,TRBV19,TRBJ1-6,.,CASNVGVRDSPLHF,TGTGCCAGTAACGTGGGGGTTAGAGATTCACCCCTCCACTTT
.,TRBV7-2,TRBJ2-7,few,CASSLSQGHSYEQYF,TGTGCCAGCAGCTTAAGTCAGGGGCACTCCTACGAGCAGTACTTC
TRBD2,TRBV9,TRBJ2-1,once,CASSVGGTSGKGEQFF,TGTGCCAGCAGCGTAGGGGGGACTAGCGGGAAAGGTGAGCAGTTCTTC